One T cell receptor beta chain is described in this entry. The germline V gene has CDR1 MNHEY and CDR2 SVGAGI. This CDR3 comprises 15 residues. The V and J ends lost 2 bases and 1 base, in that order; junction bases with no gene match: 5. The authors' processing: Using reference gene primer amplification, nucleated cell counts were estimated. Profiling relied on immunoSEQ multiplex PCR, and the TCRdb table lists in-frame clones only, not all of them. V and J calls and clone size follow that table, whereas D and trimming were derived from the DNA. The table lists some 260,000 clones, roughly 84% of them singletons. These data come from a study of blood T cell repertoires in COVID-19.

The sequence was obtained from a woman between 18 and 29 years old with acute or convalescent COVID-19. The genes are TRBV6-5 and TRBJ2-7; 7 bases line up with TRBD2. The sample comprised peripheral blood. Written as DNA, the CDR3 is TGTGCCAGCAGTTACGGGGGGGATCCTTCCTACGAGCAGTACTTC. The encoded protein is CASSYGGDPSYEQYF.